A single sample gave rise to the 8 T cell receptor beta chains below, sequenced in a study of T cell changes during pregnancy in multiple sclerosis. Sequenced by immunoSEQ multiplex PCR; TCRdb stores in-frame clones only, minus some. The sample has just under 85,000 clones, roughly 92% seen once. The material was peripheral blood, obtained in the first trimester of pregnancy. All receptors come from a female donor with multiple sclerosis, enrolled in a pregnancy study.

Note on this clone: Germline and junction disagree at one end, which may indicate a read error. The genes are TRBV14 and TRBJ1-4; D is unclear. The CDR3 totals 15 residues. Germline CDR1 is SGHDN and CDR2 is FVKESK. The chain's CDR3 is CASSQDQSADELTVF. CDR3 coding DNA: TGTGCCAGCAGCCAAGATCAATCGGCGGATGAATTGACTGTTTTT.

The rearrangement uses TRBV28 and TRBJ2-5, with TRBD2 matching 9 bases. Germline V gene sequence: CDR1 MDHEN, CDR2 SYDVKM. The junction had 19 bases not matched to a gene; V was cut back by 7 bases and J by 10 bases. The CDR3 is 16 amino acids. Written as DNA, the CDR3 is TGTGCCAGCAACCCCGGGTCGAACCGGCGGGAGGGGGGCCAGTACTTC. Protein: CASNPGSNRREGGQYF.

The CDR3 sequence is CASSSQGNLMDTQYF. The CDR3 nucleotides are TGTGCCAGCAGTTCACAGGGGAACCTGATGGATACGCAGTATTTT. The chain employs TRBV28 and TRBJ2-3; 7 nucleotides align to TRBD1. With V trimmed by 4 bases and J by 6 bases, 10 bases remained unmatched. The CDR3 loop spans 15 amino acids. The germline V gene encodes CDR1 MDHEN and CDR2 SYDVKM.

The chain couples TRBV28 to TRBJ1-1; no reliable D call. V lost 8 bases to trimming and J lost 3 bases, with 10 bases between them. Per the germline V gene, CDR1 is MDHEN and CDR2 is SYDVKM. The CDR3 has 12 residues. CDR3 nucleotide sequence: TGTGCCAGCCAATACTTATACACTGAAGCTTTCTTT. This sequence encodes CASQYLYTEAFF.

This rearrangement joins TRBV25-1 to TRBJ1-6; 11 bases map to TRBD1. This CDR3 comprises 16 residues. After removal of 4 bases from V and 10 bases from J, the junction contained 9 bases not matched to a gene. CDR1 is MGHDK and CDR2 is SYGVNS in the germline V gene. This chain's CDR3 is CASSGGGQGARSPLHF. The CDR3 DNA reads TGTGCCAGCAGTGGGGGAGGACAGGGGGCGAGATCACCCCTCCACTTT.

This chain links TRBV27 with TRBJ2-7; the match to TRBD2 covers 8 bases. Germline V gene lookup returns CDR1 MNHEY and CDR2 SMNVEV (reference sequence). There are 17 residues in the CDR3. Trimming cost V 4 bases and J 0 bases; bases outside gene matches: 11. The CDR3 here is CASSSRRGGLSSYEQYF. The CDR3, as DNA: TGTGCCAGCAGTTCGCGACGGGGGGGCTTAAGCTCCTACGAGCAGTACTTC.

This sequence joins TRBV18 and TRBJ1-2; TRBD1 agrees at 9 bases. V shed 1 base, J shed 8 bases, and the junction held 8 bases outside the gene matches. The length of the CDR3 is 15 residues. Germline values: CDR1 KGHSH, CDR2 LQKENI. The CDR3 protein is CASSPLLQGARGYTF. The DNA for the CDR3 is TGTGCCAGCTCACCACTCTTACAGGGGGCGCGCGGCTACACCTTC.

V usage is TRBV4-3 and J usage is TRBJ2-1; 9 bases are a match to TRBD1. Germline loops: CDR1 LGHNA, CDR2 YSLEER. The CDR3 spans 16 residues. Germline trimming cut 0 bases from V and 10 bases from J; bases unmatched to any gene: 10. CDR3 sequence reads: CASSQDTGTGSTEQFF. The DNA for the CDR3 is TGCGCCAGCAGCCAAGACACCGGGACAGGGTCGACAGAGCAGTTCTTC.